The clone carrying this T cell receptor (beta chain) was seen repeatedly, ten times or more. The CDR3 contains 15 residues. The junction had 4 bases not matched to a gene; V was cut back by 0 bases and J by 5 bases. Germline V gene sequence: CDR1 KGHDR, CDR2 SFDVKD. TCR beta CDR3 region amplification was performed from RNA transcripts. Initially, a first-round RT-PCR of the TCR CDR3 employed the HTBI primer set. In TCRdb, the multiplex PCR reads were re-called with MiXCR into one record per CDR3 protein. Of roughly 380,000 distinct CDR3 sequences listed, approximately 15% are singletons. This entry belongs to a study of T cells in Graves' hyperthyroidism and ophthalmopathy. Graves' hyperthyroidism showing no ophthalmopathy progression within 18 months was considered stable. Patients aged 18 to 65 with hyperthyroidism were newly diagnosed, with duration under 2 months.

Sequenced input: blood. This chain joins TRBV24-1 and TRBJ2-5, with 8 bases matching TRBD2. The clonotype originates from a woman aged 60 to 75 with Graves' hyperthyroidism. This CDR3 reads CATSDLQGLDETQYF. CDR3 nucleotide sequence: TGTGCCACCAGTGATTTGCAGGGACTAGATGAGACCCAGTACTTC.